This TCR beta chain originates from a study of blood T cell repertoires in COVID-19. The overall study: Whether acute or convalescent, the COVID-19 samples came from the United States, Italy and Spain. PBMCs, B-cell-depleted T cells, or T cells provided the cDNA or gDNA that made up the material.

Germline CDR1 reads MNHEY; CDR2 reads SMNVEV (reference sequence). With 8 bases clipped from V and 2 bases from J, the junction kept 2 bases outside the gene matches. CDR3 length: 13 amino acids. In the authors' methods: The assay estimated nucleated cells by amplifying reference gene primers. TCRdb's table, derived via immunoSEQ multiplex PCR, lists solely in-frame clones and lacks some. The V and J calls and the clone size are those of that table, but D and trimming were determined from the DNA. The sample gives about 240,000 clones, around 86% of which show up once; 9.5% to 15% is in the top ten. This clone was detected once.

The sequencing input was peripheral blood. This chain links TRBV27 with TRBJ1-2, with 10 bases fitting TRBD1. This TCR was recovered from a woman aged 55 to 70 with active or convalescent COVID-19. This chain's CDR3 is CASSGQGNYGYTF. CDR3 DNA sequence: TGTGCCAGCTCGGGACAGGGGAACTATGGCTACACCTTC.